Presented here are 22 T cell receptor beta chains from one specimen sequenced in a study of human CD8 memory T cell subsets. UMI-labeled 5' RACE produced the TCR beta libraries. TCRdb reprocessed the 5' RACE reads and reports one entry per CDR3 protein, with no DNA. In total, the table holds fewer than 15,000 distinct CDR3 sequences. Sequenced material: CD8+ T cells from PBMCs. Source of these receptors: a human donor in good health.

The CDR3 is CASSPTYSYEQYF. The rearrangement joins TRBV16 to TRBJ2-7. The CDR3 runs 13 residues. Per germline, CDR1 KGHSY and CDR2 FQNENV.

This clonotype ranks as medium-sized in terms of frequency. The chain uses TRBV10-3 and TRBJ1-2. The germline CDR1 and CDR2 sequences are ENHRY and SYGVKD. This CDR3 is 13 amino acids long. CDR3 residues: CAISDETNYGYTF.

The genes are TRBV16 and TRBJ2-7; the TRBD2 assignment by TCRdb is unverifiable without DNA. Germline CDR1 KGHSY, CDR2 FQNENV. This CDR3 contains 17 residues. CDR3 amino acids: CASSHATASGGWYEQYF.

This chain links TRBV5-1 with TRBJ2-3; TCRdb returns TRBD1, unconfirmable since there is no DNA. The CDR3 has 14 residues. The germline CDR1 and CDR2 sequences are SGHRS and YFSETQ. The CDR3 spells CASTGDKAADTQYF. The entire variable domain, with the rest obtained from reference TRBV5-1 and TRBJ2-3, is as follows: KAGVTQTPRYLIKTRGQQVTLSCSPISGHRSVSWYQQTPGQGLQFLFEYFSETQRNKGNFPGRFSGRQFSNSRSEMNVSTLELGDSALYLCASTGDKAADTQYFGPGTRLTVL.

The chain couples TRBV10-3 to TRBJ2-7; TCRdb designates TRBD1, a call that cannot be tested without DNA. Germline CDR1 is ENHRY and CDR2 is SYGVKD. The CDR3 runs to 16 residues. CDR3 amino acids: CAISDPGTGSSYEQYF.

By frequency, this clonotype is medium-sized (0.01 to 0.1%). The V gene is TRBV20-1, the J gene TRBJ2-7. The CDR3 length is 13 residues. Germline values: CDR1 DFQATT, CDR2 SNEGSKA (reference sequence). The CDR3 sequence is CSYPRGAPYEQYF.

The chain's CDR3 is CASSAGQSYEQYF. This chain links TRBV3-1 with TRBJ2-7. The CDR3 is 13 amino acids. Germline CDR1 is LGHDT and CDR2 is YNNKEL (reference sequence).

CDR3 protein: CASSPGTTYNEQFF. This sequence joins TRBV4-3 and TRBJ2-1; as DNA is missing, the TRBD1 call by TCRdb cannot be tested. This CDR3 spans 14 amino acids. CDR1 is LGHNA, CDR2 YSLEER, per germline.

The chain joins TRBV18 to TRBJ2-3. Germline V lookup: CDR1 KGHSH, CDR2 LQKENI. The CDR3 spans 12 residues. CDR3 protein: CASSTSGDTQYF.

V usage is TRBV20-1 and J usage is TRBJ2-5; the TCRdb call, TRBD1, lacks DNA for checking. The germline V gene encodes CDR1 DFQATT and CDR2 SNEGSKA (reference sequence). The CDR3 runs to 12 residues. The CDR3: CSAPGREETQYF.

The chain couples TRBV24-1 to TRBJ1-5. The CDR3 consists of 12 residues. Germline assignment: CDR1 KGHDR and CDR2 SFDVKD. The CDR3 protein is CATSSGPRPQHF.

V is TRBV7-8 and J is TRBJ2-1; the TCRdb D gene call, TRBD1, has no DNA to confirm it. This CDR3 region has 15 residues. CDR1 and CDR2 from the germline V gene are SGHVS and FQNEAQ. This CDR3 is CASSPPGGQYNEQFF.

This chain joins TRBV4-1 and TRBJ2-1; TCRdb indicates TRBD2, and absent DNA this call remains unverified. CDR3 size: 15 residues. Germline V gene data show CDR1 as MGHRA and CDR2 as YSYEKL. The CDR3 sequence: CASSQDPGTSEEQFF.

The chain uses TRBV10-3 and TRBJ2-5; TCRdb lists TRBD1, though no DNA is available to test this call. Germline CDR1 reads ENHRY; CDR2 reads SYGVKD. There are 16 residues in the CDR3. The CDR3: CAISYVGAAARETQYF.

Considering frequency, this clonotype is medium-sized (0.01 to 0.1%). The rearrangement links TRBV24-1 to TRBJ2-2; the D gene TCRdb calls, TRBD1, cannot be checked with no DNA. This CDR3 region has 13 residues. Germline-derived CDR1 and CDR2 are KGHDR and SFDVKD. This chain's CDR3 is CATSDRGAGELFF.

This rearrangement joins TRBV29-1 to TRBJ2-2. The CDR3 contains 13 residues. Germline V gives CDR1 SQVTM, CDR2 ANQGSEA. The CDR3 sequence is CSVALGRTGELFF.

V gene TRBV7-9 combines with J gene TRBJ2-2; TCRdb's D call, TRBD1, is unchecked because there is no DNA. Germline CDR1 SEHNR, CDR2 FQNEAQ (reference sequence). This CDR3 contains 18 residues. The CDR3 sequence is CASTLEGEVFVSTGELFF.

The chain has TRBV4-3 and TRBJ1-3. Germline V gene sequence: CDR1 LGHNA, CDR2 YSLEER. The length of the CDR3 is 15 residues. This CDR3 is CASSQDRRSGNTIYF.

V and J are TRBV18 and TRBJ2-5; TCRdb picks TRBD1, but there is no DNA to check that call. Germline V lookup: CDR1 KGHSH, CDR2 LQKENI. The CDR3 has 18 residues. This CDR3 is CASSHGQVSESLVRTQYF.

The genes are TRBV29-1 and TRBJ2-7; TCRdb's D call of TRBD1 is untestable without DNA. CDR1 and CDR2 (germline): SQVTM, ANQGSEA. CDR3 length: 17 residues. CDR3 loop: CSVENPAGQGGAYEQYF.

Measured by frequency, this clonotype is medium-sized. V and J are TRBV10-3 and TRBJ2-2; the TCRdb call, TRBD2, lacks DNA for checking. Germline V gives CDR1 ENHRY, CDR2 SYGVKD. This CDR3 spans 16 amino acids. CDR3 sequence: CAISLLAGANTGELFF.

The chain recombines TRBV5-1 with TRBJ2-3. CDR1 SGHRS and CDR2 YFSETQ come from the germline V gene. CDR3 length: 13 amino acids. This chain's CDR3 is CASSLEKGDTQYF.